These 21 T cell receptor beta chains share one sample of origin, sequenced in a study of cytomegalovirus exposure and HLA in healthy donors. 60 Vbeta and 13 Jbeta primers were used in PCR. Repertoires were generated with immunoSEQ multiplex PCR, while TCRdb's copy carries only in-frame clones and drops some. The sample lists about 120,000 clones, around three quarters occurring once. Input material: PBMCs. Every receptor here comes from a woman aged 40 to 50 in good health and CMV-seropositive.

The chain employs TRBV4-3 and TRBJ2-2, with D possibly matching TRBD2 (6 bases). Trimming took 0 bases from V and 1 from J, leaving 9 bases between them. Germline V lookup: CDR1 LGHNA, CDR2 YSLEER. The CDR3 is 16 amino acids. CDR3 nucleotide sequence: TGCGCCAGCAGCCAAGATCACGGGAGGAACACCGGGGAGCTGTTTTTT. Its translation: CASSQDHGRNTGELFF.

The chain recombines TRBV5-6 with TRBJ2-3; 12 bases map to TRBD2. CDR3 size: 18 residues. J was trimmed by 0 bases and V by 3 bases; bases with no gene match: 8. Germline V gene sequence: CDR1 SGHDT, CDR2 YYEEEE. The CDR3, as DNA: TGTGCCAGCAGCTCGACTAGCGGGGGCCTCGGAAGCACAGATACGCAGTATTTT. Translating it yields CASSSTSGGLGSTDTQYF.

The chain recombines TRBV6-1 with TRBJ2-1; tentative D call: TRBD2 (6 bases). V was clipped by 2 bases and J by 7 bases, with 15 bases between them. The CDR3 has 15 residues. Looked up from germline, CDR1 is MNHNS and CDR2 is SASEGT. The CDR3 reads CASSERGTGVNEQFF. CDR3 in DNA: TGTGCCAGCAGTGAAAGAGGGACGGGGGTGAATGAGCAGTTCTTC.

The CDR3 nucleotides read TGCGCCAGCAACCCGGATGCCGTCCGGAGCTACGAGCAGTACTTC. This gives the protein CASNPDAVRSYEQYF. V usage is TRBV5-1 and J usage is TRBJ2-7; D gene uncertain. This CDR3 region has 15 residues. V lost 6 bases and J lost 3, with 19 bases in between. From germline, CDR1 is SGHRS and CDR2 YFSETQ. The variable domain in full, completed from reference TRBV5-1 and TRBJ2-7, reads KAGVTQTPRYLIKTRGQQVTLSCSPISGHRSVSWYQQTPGQGLQFLFEYFSETQRNKGNFPGRFSGRQFSNSRSEMNVSTLELGDSALYLCASNPDAVRSYEQYFGPGTRLTVT.

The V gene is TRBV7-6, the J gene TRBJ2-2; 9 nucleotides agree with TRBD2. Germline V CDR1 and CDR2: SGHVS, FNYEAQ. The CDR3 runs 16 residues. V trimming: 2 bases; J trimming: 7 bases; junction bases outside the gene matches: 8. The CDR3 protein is CASSLPAGGKNGELFF. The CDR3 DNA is TGTGCCAGCAGCTTACCAGCGGGGGGAAAGAACGGGGAGCTGTTTTTT.

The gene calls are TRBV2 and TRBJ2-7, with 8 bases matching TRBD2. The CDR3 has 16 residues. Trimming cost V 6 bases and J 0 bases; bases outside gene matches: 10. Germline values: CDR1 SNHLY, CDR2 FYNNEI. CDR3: CASRNLAGLSSYEQYF. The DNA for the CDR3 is TGTGCCAGCAGAAACCTAGCGGGCTTAAGCTCCTACGAGCAGTACTTC.

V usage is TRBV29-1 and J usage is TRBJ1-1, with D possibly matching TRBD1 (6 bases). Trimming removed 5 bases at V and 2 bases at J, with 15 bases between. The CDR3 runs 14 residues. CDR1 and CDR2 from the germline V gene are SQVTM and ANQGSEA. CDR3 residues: CSVTLGGGNTEAFF. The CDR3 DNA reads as TGCAGCGTTACCCTAGGGGGGGGTAACACTGAAGCTTTCTTT.

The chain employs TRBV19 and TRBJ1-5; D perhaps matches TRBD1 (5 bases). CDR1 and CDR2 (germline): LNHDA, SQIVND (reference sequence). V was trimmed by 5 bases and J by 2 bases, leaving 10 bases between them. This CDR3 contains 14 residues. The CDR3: CASSRQSGNQPQHF. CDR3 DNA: TGTGCCAGTAGTCGACAGTCTGGCAATCAGCCCCAGCATTTT.

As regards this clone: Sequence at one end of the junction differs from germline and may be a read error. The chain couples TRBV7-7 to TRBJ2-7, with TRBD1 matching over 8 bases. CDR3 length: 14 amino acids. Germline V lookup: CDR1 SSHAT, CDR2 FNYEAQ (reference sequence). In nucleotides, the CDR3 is TGTGCTAGCAGCTCCGGGGGACAGGCGGGCGAGCAGTACTTC. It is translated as CASSSGGQAGEQYF.

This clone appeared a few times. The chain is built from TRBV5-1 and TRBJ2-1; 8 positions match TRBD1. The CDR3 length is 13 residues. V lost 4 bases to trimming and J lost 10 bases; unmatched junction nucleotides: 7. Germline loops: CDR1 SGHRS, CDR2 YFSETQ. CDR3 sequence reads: CASSDGQGHEQFF. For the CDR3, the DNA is TGCGCCAGCAGCGATGGACAGGGCCACGAGCAGTTCTTC.

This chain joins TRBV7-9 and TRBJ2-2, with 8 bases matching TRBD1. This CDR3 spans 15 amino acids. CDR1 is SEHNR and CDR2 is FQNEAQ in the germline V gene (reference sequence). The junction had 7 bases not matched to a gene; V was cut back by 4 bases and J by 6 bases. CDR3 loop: CASSYDRGPAGELFF. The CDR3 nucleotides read TGTGCCAGCAGCTACGACAGGGGCCCAGCCGGGGAGCTGTTTTTT.

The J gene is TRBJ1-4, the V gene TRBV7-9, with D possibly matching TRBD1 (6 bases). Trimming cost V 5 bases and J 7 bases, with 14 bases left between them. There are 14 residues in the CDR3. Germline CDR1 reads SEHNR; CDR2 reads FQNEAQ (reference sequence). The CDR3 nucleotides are TGTGCCAGCAGCCCCGACAGGAAAGGTGAAAAACTGTTTTTT. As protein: CASSPDRKGEKLFF.

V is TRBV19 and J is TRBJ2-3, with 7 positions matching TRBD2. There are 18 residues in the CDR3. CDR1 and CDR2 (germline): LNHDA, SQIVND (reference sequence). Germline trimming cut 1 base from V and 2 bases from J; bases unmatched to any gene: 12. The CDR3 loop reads CASSIAHGGGWPTDTQYF. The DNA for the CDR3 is TGTGCCAGTAGTATAGCCCACGGGGGAGGGTGGCCCACAGATACGCAGTATTTT.

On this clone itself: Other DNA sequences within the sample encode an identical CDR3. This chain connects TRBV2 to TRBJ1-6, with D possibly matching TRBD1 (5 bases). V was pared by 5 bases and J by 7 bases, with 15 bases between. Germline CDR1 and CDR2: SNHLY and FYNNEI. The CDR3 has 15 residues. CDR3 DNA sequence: TGTGCCAGCAGTCTCGGATACACAGGAAATTCACCCCTCCACTTT. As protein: CASSLGYTGNSPLHF.

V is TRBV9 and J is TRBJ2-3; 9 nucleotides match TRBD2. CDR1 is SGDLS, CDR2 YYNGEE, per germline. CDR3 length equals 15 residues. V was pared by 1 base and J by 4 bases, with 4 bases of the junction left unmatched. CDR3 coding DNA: TGTGCCAGCAGCGTACTTAGCGGGAGCGCAGATACGCAGTATTTT. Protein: CASSVLSGSADTQYF. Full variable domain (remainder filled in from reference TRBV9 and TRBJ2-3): DSGVTQTPKHLITATGQRVTLRCSPRSGDLSVYWYQQSLDQGLQFLIQYYNGEERAKGNILERFSAQQFPDLHSELNLSSLELGDSALYFCASSVLSGSADTQYFGPGTRLTVL.

This chain's CDR3 is CASSTGGWTGEEKLFF. In DNA form, the CDR3 reads TGTGCCAGCAGTACAGGGGGGTGGACAGGGGAAGAAAAACTGTTTTTT. The V and J genes are TRBV7-9 and TRBJ1-4, with 9 bases matching TRBD1. Per the germline V gene, CDR1 is SEHNR and CDR2 is FQNEAQ (reference sequence). With V trimmed by 6 bases and J by 8 bases, 13 bases remained unmatched. CDR3 length: 16 amino acids.

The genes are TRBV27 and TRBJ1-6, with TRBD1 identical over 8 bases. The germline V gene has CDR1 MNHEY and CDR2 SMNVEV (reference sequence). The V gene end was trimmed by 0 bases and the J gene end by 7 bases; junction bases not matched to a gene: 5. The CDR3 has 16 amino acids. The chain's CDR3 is CASSLSGQGYNSPLHF. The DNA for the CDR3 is TGTGCCAGCAGTTTATCTGGACAGGGATACAATTCACCCCTCCACTTT.

The CDR3 is CASSLRGDTGELFF. CDR3 DNA sequence: TGTGCCAGCTCACTCAGGGGCGACACCGGGGAGCTGTTTTTT. The chain is built from TRBV18 and TRBJ2-2, with TRBD1 as a possible D gene (6 bases). The V gene lost 4 bases and the J gene lost 3 bases, with 9 bases spanning the gap. The CDR3 runs 14 residues. Germline values: CDR1 KGHSH, CDR2 LQKENI.

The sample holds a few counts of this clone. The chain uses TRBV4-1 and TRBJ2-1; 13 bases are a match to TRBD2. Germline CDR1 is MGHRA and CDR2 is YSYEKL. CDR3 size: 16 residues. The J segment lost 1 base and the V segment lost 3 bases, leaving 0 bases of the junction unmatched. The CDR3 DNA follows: TGCGCCAGCAGCCAGACTAGCGGGGGGTCCTACAATGAGCAGTTCTTC. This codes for CASSQTSGGSYNEQFF.

In nucleotides, the CDR3 is TGCGCCAGCAGCCGAGAAGGACAGGGGGGCGGGGGGACCCAGTACTTC. Its translation is CASSREGQGGGGTQYF. The chain couples TRBV4-1 to TRBJ2-5; TRBD1 agrees at 10 bases. The trim removed 4 bases at V and 7 bases at J, leaving 12 bases unmatched. This CDR3 is 16 amino acids long. Germline V gene lookup returns CDR1 MGHRA and CDR2 YSYEKL.

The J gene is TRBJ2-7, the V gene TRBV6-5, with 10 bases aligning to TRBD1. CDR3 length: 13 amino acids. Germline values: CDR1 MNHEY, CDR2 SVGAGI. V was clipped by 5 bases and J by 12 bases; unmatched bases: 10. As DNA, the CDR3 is TGTGCCAGCAGTACGGATGGGACAGGGGATTGGTACTTC. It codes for CASSTDGTGDWYF.